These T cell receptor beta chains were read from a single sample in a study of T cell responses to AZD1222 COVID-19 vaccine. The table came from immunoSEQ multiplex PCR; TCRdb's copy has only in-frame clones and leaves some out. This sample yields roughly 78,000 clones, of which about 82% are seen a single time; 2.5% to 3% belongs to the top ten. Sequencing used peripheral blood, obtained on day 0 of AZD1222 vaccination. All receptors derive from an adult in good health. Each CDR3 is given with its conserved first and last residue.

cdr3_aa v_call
CASSRELSMGLFF TRBV6-4
CASGLATGREKLFF TRBV12-5
CASSLDPGSTDTQYF TRBV5-1
CASRQGRYTGELFF TRBV6-5
CASSGQGRHYGYTF TRBV9
CASRREGAAFF TRBV6-5
CASSPRTSSKETQYF TRBV2
CASSPQATSGWVEQYF TRBV19
CASSESGGDTYEQYF TRBV2
CASSLATGGMRDEQYF TRBV5-6
CASSRTSGSPQGETQYF TRBV27
CASTLSPGTEYEQYF TRBV7-9
CASSGQGADQPQHF TRBV2
CASSRGQGLEQYF TRBV10-2
CASSRGQEFTDTQYF TRBV18
CASSLEGGGNTIYF TRBV7-9